This T cell receptor (beta chain) was found in a study of CD8+CD57+ T cells in acquired aplastic anemia. Background on the study: Recorded DNA amounts for sorted CD4+ and CD8+ cells had an average of 3.2 ug.

Genomic DNA was employed as the template in profiling TCR beta VDJ and CDR3. A single record per CDR3 protein comes from TCRdb applying MiXCR to the reads. The sample has some 150,000 distinct CDR3 sequences, 71% seen once; the top ten hold approximately 48%. In patients chosen for sequencing, flow cytometry had shown CD8+CD57+ cell expansion. Severe acquired aplastic anemia was present in all patients. No therapy had been given to the patients at the time of blood sampling. Germline V gene lookup returns CDR1 SGHVS and CDR2 FNYEAQ. The length of the CDR3 is 14 residues. Trimming took off 5 bases at V and 7 bases at J, with 14 bases between the two ends.

The sequenced sample consisted of sorted CD4+, CD8+, or CD8+CD57+ T cells (not recorded which) from PBMCs. The chain couples TRBV7-6 to TRBJ2-2; no firm D call. The sequence was collected from a human donor with aplastic anemia. CDR3 amino acids: CASSPGRSFGELFF. As DNA, the CDR3 is TGTGCCAGCAGCCCCGGAAGAAGCTTCGGGGAGCTGTTTTTT.